A single sample gave rise to the 3 T cell receptor beta chains below, sequenced in a study of cytomegalovirus exposure and HLA in healthy donors. With 60 Vbeta and 13 Jbeta primers, the PCR was carried out. Produced via immunoSEQ multiplex PCR; TCRdb's table is partial and in-frame only. The sample includes 130,000 or so clones. What was sequenced was PBMCs. The receptors originated from a woman aged 60 to 75 in good health and CMV-seronegative.

The rearrangement links TRBV7-6 to TRBJ2-5; D might be TRBD2 (6 bases). Per germline, CDR1 SGHVS and CDR2 FNYEAQ. This CDR3 comprises 13 residues. V dropped 5 bases and J dropped 5 bases, with 12 bases sitting between them. This CDR3 is CASSQTSSETQYF. In DNA form, the CDR3 reads TGTGCCAGCAGCCAGACTAGTAGTGAGACCCAGTACTTC.

This chain links TRBV29-1 with TRBJ1-1; no definite D call. CDR3 size: 14 residues. Trimming cost V 3 bases and J 0 bases, with 11 bases left between them. The germline V gene has CDR1 SQVTM and CDR2 ANQGSEA. CDR3 region: CSVDVQRMNTEAFF. The DNA for the CDR3 is TGCAGCGTTGACGTACAAAGAATGAACACTGAAGCTTTCTTT.

The V and J genes are TRBV5-1 and TRBJ2-7, with 14 bases lining up with TRBD2. Per the germline V gene, CDR1 is SGHRS and CDR2 is YFSETQ. The CDR3 runs to 16 residues. V was pared by 3 bases and J by 3 bases, with 5 bases of the junction left unmatched. The CDR3: CASSWGLAGVGYEQYF. CDR3 sequence (DNA): TGCGCCAGCAGCTGGGGACTAGCGGGGGTAGGCTACGAGCAGTACTTC.